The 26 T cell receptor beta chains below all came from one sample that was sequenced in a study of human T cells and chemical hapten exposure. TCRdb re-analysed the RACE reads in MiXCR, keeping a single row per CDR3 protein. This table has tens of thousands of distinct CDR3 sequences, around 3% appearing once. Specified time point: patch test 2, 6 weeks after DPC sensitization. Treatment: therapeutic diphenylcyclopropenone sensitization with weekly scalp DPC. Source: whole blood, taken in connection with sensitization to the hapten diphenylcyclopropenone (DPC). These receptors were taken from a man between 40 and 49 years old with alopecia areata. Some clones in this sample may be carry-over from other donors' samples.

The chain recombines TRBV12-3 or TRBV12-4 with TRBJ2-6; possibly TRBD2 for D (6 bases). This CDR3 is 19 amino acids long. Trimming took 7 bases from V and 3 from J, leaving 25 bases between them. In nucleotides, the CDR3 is TGTGCCAGCACCAATAGGCGGGGAGGCGGAACCTTTGGGGCCAACGTCCTGACTTTC. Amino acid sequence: CASTNRRGGGTFGANVLTF.

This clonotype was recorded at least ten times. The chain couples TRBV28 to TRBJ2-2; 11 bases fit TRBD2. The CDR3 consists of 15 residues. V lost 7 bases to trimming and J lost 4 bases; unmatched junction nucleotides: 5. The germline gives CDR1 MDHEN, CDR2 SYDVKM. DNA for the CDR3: TGTGCCAGCATACCGGGACTAGCGGTCACCGGGGAGCTGTTTTTT. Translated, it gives CASIPGLAVTGELFF.

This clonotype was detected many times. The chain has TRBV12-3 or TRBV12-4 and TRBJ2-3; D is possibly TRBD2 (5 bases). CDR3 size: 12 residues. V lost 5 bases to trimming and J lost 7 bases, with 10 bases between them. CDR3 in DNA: TGTGCCAGCAGTCACGGGGTGAATACGCAGTATTTT. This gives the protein CASSHGVNTQYF.

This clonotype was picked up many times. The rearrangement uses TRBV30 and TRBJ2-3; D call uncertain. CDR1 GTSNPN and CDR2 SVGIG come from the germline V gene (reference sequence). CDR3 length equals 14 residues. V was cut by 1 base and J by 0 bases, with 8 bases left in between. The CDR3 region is CAWSADSSTDTQYF. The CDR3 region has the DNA TGTGCCTGGAGTGCAGATTCTAGCACAGATACGCAGTATTTT.

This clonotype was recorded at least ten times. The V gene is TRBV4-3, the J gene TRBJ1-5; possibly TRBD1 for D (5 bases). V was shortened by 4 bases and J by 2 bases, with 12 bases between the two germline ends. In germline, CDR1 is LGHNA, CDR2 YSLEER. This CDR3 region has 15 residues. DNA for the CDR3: TGCGCCAGCAGCCCAGGTATGGGGCGCAATCAGCCCCAGCATTTT. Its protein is CASSPGMGRNQPQHF.

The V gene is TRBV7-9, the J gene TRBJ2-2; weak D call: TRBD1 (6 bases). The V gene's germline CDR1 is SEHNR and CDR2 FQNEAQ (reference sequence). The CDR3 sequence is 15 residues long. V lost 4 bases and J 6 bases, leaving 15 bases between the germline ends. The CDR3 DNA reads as TGTGCCAGCAGCTATCAGGGGCCTTTGGCCGGGGAGCTGTTTTTT. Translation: CASSYQGPLAGELFF.

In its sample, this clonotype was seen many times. CDR3 nucleotides: TGCGCCAGCAGCTTGGCCAGCGGGAGCACAGATACGCAGTATTTT. As protein: CASSLASGSTDTQYF. J is TRBJ2-3 and V is TRBV5-1; tentative D call: TRBD2 (6 bases). This CDR3 is built from 15 residues. The V gene lost 0 bases and the J gene lost 0 bases, with 8 bases spanning the gap. Germline V gene sequence: CDR1 SGHRS, CDR2 YFSETQ.

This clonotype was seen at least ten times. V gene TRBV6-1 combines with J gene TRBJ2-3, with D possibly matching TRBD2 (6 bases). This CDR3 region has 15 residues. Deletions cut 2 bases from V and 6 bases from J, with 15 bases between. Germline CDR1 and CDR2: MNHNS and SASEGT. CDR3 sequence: CASSEYGRPRDTQYF. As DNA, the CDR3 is TGTGCCAGCAGTGAATATGGGAGGCCCAGGGATACGCAGTATTTT.

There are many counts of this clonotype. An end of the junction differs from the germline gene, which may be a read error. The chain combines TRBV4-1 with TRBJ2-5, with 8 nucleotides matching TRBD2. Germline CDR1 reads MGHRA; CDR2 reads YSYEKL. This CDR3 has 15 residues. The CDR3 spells CASSQGTSSQGTQYF. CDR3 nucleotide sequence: TGCGCCAGCAGCCAAGGGACTAGCAGTCAAGGGACCCAGTACTTC.

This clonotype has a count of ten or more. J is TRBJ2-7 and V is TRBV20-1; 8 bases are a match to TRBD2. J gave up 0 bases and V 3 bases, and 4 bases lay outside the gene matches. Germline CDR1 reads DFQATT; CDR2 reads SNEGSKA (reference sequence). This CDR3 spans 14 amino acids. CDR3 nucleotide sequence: TGCAGTGCTAGTACCGGGACTAGCTCCTACGAGCAGTACTTC. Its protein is CSASTGTSSYEQYF.

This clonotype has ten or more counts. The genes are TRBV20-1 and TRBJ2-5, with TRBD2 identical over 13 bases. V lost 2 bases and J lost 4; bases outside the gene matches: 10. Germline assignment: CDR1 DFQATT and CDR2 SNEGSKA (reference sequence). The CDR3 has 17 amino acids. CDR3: CSARPGLAGVGGETQYF. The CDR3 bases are TGCAGTGCTAGACCAGGACTAGCGGGAGTGGGTGGAGAGACCCAGTACTTC.

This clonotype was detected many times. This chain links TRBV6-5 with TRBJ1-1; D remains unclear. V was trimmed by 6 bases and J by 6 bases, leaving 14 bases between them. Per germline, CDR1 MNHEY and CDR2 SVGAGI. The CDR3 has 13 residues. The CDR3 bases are TGTGCCAGCAGAATGCGACCGGGCGCTGAAGCTTTCTTT. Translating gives CASRMRPGAEAFF.

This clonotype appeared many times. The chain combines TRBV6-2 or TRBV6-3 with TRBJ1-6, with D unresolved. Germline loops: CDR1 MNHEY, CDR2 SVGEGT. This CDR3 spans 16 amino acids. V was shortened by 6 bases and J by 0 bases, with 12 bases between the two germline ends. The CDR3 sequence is CASSPDWSSYNSPLHF. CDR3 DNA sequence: TGTGCCAGCAGCCCCGACTGGAGCTCCTATAATTCACCCCTCCACTTT.

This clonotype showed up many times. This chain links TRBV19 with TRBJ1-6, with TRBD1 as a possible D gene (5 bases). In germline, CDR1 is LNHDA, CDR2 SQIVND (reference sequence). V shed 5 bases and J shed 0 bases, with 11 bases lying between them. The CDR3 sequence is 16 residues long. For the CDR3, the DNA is TGTGCCAGTAGTCCGGGACGGAGCTCCTATAATTCACCCCTCCACTTT. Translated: CASSPGRSSYNSPLHF.

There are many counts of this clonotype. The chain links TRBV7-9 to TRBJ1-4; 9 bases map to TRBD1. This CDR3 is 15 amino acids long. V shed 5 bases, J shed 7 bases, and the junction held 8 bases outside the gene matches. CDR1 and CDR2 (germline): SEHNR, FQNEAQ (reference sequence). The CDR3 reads CASSREGQGIEKLFF. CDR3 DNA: TGTGCCAGCAGCAGAGAGGGACAGGGTATTGAAAAACTGTTTTTT. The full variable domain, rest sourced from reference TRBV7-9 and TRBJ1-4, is DTGVSQNPRHKITKRGQNVTFRCDPISEHNRLYWYRQTLGQGPEFLTYFQNEAQLEKSRLLSDRFSAERPKGSFSTLEIQRTEQGDSAMYLCASSREGQGIEKLFFGSGTQLSVL.

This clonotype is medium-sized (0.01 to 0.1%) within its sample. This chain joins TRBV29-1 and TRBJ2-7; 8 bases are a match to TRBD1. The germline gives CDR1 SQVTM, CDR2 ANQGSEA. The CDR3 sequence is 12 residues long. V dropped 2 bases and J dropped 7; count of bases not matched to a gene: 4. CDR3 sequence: CSVEITGGEQYF. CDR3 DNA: TGCAGCGTTGAAATTACAGGGGGTGAGCAGTACTTC.

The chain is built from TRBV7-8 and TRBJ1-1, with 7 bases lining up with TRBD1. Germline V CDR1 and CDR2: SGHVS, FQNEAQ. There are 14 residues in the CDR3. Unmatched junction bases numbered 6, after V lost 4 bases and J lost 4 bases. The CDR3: CASSSQGGVTEAFF. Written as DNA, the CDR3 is TGTGCCAGCAGCTCCCAGGGGGGGGTCACTGAAGCTTTCTTT.

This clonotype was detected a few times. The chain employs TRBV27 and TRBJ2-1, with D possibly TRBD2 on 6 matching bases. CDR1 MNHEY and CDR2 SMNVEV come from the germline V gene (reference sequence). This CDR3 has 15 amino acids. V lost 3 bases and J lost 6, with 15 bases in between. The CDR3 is CASSFSSGGANEQFF. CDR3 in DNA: TGTGCCAGCAGTTTTAGTAGCGGAGGGGCCAATGAGCAGTTCTTC.

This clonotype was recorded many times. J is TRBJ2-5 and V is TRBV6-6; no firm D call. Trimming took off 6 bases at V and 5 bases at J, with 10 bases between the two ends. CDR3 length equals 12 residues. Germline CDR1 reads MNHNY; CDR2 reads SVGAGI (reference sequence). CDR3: CASRRPGETQYF. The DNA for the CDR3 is TGTGCCAGCAGGAGACCTGGGGAGACCCAGTACTTC.

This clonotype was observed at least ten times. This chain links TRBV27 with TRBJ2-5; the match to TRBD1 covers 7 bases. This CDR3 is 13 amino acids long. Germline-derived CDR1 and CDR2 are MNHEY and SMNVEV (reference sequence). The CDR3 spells CTTGTAPQETQYF. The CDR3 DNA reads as TGTACAACCGGGACAGCGCCCCAAGAGACCCAGTACTTC.

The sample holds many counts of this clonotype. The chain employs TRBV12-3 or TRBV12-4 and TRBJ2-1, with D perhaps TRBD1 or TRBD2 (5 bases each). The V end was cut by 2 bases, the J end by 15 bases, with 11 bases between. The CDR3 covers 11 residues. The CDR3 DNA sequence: TGTGCCAGCAGTTTATGGGACCGGCGGTTCTTC. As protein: CASSLWDRRFF.

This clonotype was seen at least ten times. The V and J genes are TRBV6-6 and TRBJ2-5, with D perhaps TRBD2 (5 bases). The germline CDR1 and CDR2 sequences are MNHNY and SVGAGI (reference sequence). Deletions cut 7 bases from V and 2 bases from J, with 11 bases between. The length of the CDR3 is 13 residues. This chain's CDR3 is CASTIARQETQYF. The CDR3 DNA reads TGTGCCAGCACCATAGCGAGACAAGAGACCCAGTACTTC.

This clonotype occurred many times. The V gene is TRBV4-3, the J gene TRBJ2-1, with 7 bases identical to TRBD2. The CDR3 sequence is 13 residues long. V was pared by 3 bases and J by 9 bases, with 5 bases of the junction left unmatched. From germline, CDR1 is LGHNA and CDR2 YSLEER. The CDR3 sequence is CASSHNRLAEQFF. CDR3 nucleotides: TGCGCCAGCAGCCACAATAGACTAGCTGAGCAGTTCTTC.

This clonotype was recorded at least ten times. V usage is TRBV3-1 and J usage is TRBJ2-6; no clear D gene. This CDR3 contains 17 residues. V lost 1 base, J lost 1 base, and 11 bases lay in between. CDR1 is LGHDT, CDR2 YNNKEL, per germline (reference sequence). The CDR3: CASSQAPRLSGANVLTF. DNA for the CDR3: TGTGCCAGCAGCCAAGCCCCGCGGTTATCTGGGGCCAACGTCCTGACTTTC.

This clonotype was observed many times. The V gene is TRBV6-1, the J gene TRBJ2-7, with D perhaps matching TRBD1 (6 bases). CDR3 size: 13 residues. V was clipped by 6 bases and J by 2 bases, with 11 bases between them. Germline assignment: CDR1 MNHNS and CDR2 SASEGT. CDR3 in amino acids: CASRDSLPYEQYF. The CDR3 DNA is TGTGCCAGCAGGGACAGTTTACCCTACGAGCAGTACTTC.

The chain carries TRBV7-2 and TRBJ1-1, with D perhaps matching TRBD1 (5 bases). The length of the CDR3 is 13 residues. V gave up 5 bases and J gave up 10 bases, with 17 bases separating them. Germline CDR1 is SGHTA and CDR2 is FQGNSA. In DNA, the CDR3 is TGTGCCAGCAGCAGGAAGGTTCAGGGAACAGCTTTCTTT. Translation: CASSRKVQGTAFF. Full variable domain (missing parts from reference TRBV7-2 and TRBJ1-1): GAGVSQSPSNKVTEKGKDVELRCDPISGHTALYWYRQSLGQGLEFLIYFQGNSAPDKSGLPSDRFSAERTGGSVSTLTIQRTQQEDSAVYLCASSRKVQGTAFFGQGTRLTVV.